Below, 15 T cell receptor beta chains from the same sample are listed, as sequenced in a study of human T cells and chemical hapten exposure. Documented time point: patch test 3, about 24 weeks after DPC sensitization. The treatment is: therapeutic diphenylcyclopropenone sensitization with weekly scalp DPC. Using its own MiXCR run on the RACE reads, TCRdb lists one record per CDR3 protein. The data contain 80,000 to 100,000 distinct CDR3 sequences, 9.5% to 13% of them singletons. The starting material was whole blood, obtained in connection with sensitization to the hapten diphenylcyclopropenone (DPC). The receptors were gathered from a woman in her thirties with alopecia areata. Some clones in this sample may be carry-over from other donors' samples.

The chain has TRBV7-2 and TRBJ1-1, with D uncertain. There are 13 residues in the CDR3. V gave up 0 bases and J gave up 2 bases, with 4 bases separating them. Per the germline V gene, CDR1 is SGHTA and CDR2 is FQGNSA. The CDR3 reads CASSLARNTEAFF. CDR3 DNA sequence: TGTGCCAGCAGCTTAGCCAGAAACACTGAAGCTTTCTTT.

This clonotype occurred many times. The CDR3 DNA follows: TGTGCCAGCAGTTATACGGTCAACACTGAAGCTTTCTTT. Protein: CASSYTVNTEAFF. The chain has TRBV28 and TRBJ1-1; no clear D. The CDR3 totals 13 residues. The V gene's germline CDR1 is MDHEN and CDR2 SYDVKM. Trimming pared 4 bases from V and 2 bases from J, leaving 8 bases between.

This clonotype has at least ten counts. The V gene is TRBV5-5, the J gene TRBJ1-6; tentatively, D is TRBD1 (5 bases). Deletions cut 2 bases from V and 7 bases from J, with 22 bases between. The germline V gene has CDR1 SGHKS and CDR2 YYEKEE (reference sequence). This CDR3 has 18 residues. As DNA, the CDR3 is TGTGCCAGCAGCTTTTACGCCCGGGGGACGAGTCGGAATTCACCCCTCCACTTT. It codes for CASSFYARGTSRNSPLHF.

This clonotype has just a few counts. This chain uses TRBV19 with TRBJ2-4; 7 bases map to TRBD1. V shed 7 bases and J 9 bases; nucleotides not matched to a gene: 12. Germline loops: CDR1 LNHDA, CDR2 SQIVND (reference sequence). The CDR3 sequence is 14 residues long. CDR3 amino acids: CASTHDRDVPIQYF. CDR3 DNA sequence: TGTGCCAGTACGCACGACAGGGACGTACCCATTCAGTACTTC.

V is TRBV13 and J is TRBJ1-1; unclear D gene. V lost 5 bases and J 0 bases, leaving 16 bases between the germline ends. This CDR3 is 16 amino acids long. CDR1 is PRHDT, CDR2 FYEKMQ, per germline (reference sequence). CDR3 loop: CASSRMTETLNTEAFF. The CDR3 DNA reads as TGTGCCAGCAGCCGCATGACCGAAACCCTGAACACTGAAGCTTTCTTT.

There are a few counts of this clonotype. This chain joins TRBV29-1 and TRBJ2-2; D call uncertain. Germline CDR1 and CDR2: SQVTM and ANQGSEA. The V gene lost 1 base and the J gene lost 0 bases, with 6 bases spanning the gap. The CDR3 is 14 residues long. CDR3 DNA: TGCAGCGTTGAAGGCCAGACGAACACCGGGGAGCTGTTTTTT. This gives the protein CSVEGQTNTGELFF.

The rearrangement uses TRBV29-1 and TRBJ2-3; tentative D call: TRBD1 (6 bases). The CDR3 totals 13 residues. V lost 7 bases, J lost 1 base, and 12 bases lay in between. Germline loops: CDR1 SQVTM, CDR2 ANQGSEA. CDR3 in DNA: TGCAGCGGCTATGGACAGCGCACAGATACGCAGTATTTT. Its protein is CSGYGQRTDTQYF.

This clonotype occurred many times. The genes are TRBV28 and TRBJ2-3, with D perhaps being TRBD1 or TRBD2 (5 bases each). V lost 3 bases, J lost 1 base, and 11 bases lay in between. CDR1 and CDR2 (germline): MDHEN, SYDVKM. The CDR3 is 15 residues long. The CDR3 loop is CASSFWGSGTDTQYF. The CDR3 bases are TGTGCCAGCAGTTTTTGGGGGTCTGGCACAGATACGCAGTATTTT.

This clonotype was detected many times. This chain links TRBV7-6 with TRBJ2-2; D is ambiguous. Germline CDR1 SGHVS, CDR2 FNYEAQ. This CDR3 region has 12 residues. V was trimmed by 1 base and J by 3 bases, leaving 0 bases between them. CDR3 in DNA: TGTGCCAGCAGCTTAGACACCGGGGAGCTGTTTTTT. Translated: CASSLDTGELFF.

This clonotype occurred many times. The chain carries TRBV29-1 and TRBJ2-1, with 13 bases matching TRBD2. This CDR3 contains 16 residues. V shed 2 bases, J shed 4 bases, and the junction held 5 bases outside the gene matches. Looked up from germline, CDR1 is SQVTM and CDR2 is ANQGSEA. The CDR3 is CSVESGTSGEYNEQFF. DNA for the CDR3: TGCAGCGTTGAATCCGGGACTAGCGGGGAATACAATGAGCAGTTCTTC.

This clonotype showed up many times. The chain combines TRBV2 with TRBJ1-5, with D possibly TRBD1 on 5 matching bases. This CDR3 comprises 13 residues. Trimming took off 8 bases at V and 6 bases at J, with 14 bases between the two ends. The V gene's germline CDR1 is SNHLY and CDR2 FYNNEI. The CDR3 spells CASGAGQVQPQHF. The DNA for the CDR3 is TGTGCCAGCGGAGCAGGGCAGGTTCAGCCCCAGCATTTT. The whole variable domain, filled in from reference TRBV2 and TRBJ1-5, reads EPEVTQTPSHQVTQMGQEVILRCVPISNHLYFYWYRQILGQKVEFLVSFYNNEISEKSEIFDDQFSVERPDGSNFTLKIRSTKLEDSAMYFCASGAGQVQPQHFGDGTRLSIL.

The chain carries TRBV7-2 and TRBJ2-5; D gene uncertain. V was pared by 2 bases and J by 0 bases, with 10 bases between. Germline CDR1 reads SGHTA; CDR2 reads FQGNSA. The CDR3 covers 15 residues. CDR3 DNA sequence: TGTGCCAGCAGCTTAATAGGAGCAAACCAAGAGACCCAGTACTTC. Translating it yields CASSLIGANQETQYF.

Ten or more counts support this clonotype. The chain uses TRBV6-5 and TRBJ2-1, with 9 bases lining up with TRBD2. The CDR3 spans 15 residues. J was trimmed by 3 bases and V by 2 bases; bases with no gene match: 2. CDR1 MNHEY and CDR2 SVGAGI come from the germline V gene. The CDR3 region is CASSYRGRVYNEQFF. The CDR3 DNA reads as TGTGCCAGCAGTTACCGCGGGAGGGTCTACAATGAGCAGTTCTTC.

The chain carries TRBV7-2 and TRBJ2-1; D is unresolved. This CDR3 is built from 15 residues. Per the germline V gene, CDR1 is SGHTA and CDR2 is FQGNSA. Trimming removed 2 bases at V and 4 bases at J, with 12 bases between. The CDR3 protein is CASSLMNGFYNEQFF. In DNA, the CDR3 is TGTGCCAGCAGCTTAATGAACGGGTTTTACAATGAGCAGTTCTTC.

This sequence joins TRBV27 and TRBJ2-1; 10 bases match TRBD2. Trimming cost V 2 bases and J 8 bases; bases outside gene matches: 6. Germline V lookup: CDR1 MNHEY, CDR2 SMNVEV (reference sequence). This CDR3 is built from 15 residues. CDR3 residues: CASSLGSGGAYEQFF. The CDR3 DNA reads TGTGCCAGCAGTTTAGGGAGCGGGGGGGCCTATGAGCAGTTCTTC.